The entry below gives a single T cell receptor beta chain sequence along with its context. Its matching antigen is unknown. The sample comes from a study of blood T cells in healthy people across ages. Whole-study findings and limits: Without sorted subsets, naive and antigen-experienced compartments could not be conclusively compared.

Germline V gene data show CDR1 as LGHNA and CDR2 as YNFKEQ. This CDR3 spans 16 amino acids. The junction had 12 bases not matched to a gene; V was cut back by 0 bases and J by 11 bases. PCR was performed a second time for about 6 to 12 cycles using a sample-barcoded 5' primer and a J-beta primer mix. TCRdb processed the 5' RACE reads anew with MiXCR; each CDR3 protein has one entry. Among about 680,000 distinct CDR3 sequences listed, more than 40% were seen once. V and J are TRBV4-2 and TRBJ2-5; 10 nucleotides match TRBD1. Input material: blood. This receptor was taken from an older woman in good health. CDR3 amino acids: CASSQDRDRGTREQYF. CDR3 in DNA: TGTGCCAGCAGCCAAGATAGGGACAGGGGAACGCGGGAGCAGTACTTC.